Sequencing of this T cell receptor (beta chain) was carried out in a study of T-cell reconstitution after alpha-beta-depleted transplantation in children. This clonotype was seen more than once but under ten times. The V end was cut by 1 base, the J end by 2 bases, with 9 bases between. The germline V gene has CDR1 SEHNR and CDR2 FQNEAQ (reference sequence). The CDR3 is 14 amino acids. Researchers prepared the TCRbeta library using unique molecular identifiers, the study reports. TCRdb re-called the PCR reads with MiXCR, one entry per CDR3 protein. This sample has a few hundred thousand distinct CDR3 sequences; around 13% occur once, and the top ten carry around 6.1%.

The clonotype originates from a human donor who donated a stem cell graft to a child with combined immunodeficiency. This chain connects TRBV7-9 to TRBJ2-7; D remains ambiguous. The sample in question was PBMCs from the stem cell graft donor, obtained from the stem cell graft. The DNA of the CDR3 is TGTGCCAGCAGCTTAGGACATCCACCCTACGAGCAGTACTTC. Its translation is CASSLGHPPYEQYF.